A selection of T cell receptor beta chains follows, all from one sample in a study of T cell responses to AZD1222 COVID-19 vaccine. Clones were sequenced by immunoSEQ multiplex PCR, and TCRdb holds only the in-frame ones, with some missing. The repertoire has 100,000 to 120,000 clones, roughly 90% of them found once; the top ten carry roughly 2.6%. The sequenced sample was peripheral blood, obtained on day 0 of AZD1222 vaccination. The receptors originated from an adult in good health. Both conserved end residues are part of each CDR3. A D gene is named only where the DNA matches it firmly. Clone size is stated in some rows and not others, as once, few, many or a class when expanded.

NA,TRBV14,NA,TRBJ1-2,12,CASSQDFAGYTF,TGTGCCAGCAGCCAAGATTTCGCGGGCTACACCTTC
TRBD1,TRBV28,NA,TRBJ1-4,14,CASRVGGGNEKLFF,TGTGCCAGCAGGGTAGGGGGCGGAAACGAAAAACTGTTTTTT
NA,TRBV19,NA,TRBJ1-1,16,CASSILGRTDHTEAFF,TGTGCCAGTAGTATTCTGGGGAGGACAGACCACACTGAAGCTTTCTTT
NA,TRBV4-2,NA,TRBJ1-5,16,CASSQEAAVSNQPQHF,TGTGCCAGCAGCCAAGAGGCAGCCGTTAGCAATCAGCCCCAGCATTTT
NA,TRBV18,NA,TRBJ1-2,14,CASSEGSQAYGYTF,TGTGCCAGCTCAGAGGGGAGTCAGGCCTATGGCTACACCTTC
NA,TRBV7-2,NA,TRBJ2-7,13,CASSLTPRDEQYF,TGTGCCAGCAGCTTAACCCCAAGAGACGAGCAGTACTTC
NA,TRBV29-1,NA,TRBJ1-5,12,CSVVDGNQPQHF,TGCAGCGTCGTAGATGGCAATCAGCCCCAGCATTTT
NA,TRBV7-9,once,TRBJ2-1,15,CASSLYGGPNPEQFF,TGTGCCAGCAGCTTATATGGCGGACCTAATCCTGAGCAGTTCTTC
NA,TRBV29-1,NA,TRBJ2-2,14,CSVEAPSRTGELFF,TGCAGCGTTGAGGCGCCTAGTCGGACCGGGGAGCTGTTTTTT
TRBD2,TRBV3-1/TRBV3-2,NA,TRBJ2-7,14,CASSQTAGVWEQYF,TGTGCCAGCAGTCAAACCGCGGGGGTTTGGGAGCAGTACTTC
NA,TRBV6-5,NA,TRBJ2-1,14,CASSPGTSNNEQFF,TGTGCCAGCAGTCCCGGGACAAGCAACAATGAGCAGTTCTTC
TRBD2,TRBV27,NA,TRBJ2-7,14,CASSFRAGVYNQYF,TGTGCCAGCAGTTTTCGGGCGGGAGTATATAATCAGTACTTC